The 10 T cell receptor beta chains below come from one sample, sequenced in a study of T cell responses to AZD1222 COVID-19 vaccine. TCRdb keeps only in-frame clones here, not all; method: immunoSEQ multiplex PCR. The top ten hold 7.9% of the sample, which has about 120,000 clones, around 92% seen once. The source material was peripheral blood, sampled 28 days after the second AZD1222 dose. These receptors all come from an adult who received the AZD1222 COVID-19 vaccine.

The chain recombines TRBV18 with TRBJ1-1; the match to TRBD1 covers 7 bases. After removal of 1 base from V and 11 bases from J, the junction contained 4 bases not matched to a gene. Germline CDR1 reads KGHSH; CDR2 reads LQKENI. CDR3 length: 12 amino acids. The CDR3 nucleotides are TGTGCCAGCTCACCACTCACAGGGGATGCTTTCTTT. Encoded protein: CASSPLTGDAFF.

The gene calls are TRBV7-6 and TRBJ2-3; 7 nucleotides match TRBD1. The CDR3 consists of 13 residues. Losses at the gene ends were 5 bases for V and 5 bases for J; bases not matched to a gene: 4. From germline, CDR1 is SGHVS and CDR2 FNYEAQ. This CDR3 is CASSKTGVDTQYF. CDR3 sequence (DNA): TGTGCCAGCAGCAAAACAGGGGTAGATACGCAGTATTTT.

The gene calls are TRBV27 and TRBJ1-2, with 8 bases identical to TRBD1. CDR3 length equals 15 residues. Trimming cost V 6 bases and J 4 bases; bases outside gene matches: 10. Germline V CDR1 and CDR2: MNHEY, SMNVEV (reference sequence). CDR3 region: CASSTDRGNPYGYTF. In DNA form, the CDR3 reads TGTGCCAGCAGCACCGACAGGGGTAACCCCTATGGCTACACCTTC.

The chain joins TRBV7-6 to TRBJ2-5; D not resolved. The germline V gene has CDR1 SGHVS and CDR2 FNYEAQ. Trimming took off 8 bases at V and 1 base at J, with 11 bases between the two ends. The CDR3 covers 13 residues. The CDR3 region has the DNA TGTGCCAGCTTTGACCCAGGCCAAGAGACCCAGTACTTC. It is translated as CASFDPGQETQYF. Full variable domain (outside the CDR3, taken from reference TRBV7-6 and TRBJ2-5): GAGVSQSPRYKVTKRGQDVALRCDPISGHVSLYWYRQALGQGPEFLTYFNYEAQQDKSGLPNDRFSAERPEGSISTLTIQRTEQRDSAMYRCASFDPGQETQYFGPGTRLLVL.

The gene calls are TRBV27 and TRBJ2-2; 11 positions match TRBD2. The CDR3 spans 17 residues. With 6 bases clipped from V and 1 base from J, the junction kept 7 bases outside the gene matches. Germline CDR1 and CDR2: MNHEY and SMNVEV (reference sequence). CDR3 amino acids: CASRRLAGGRNTGELFF. The CDR3, as DNA: TGTGCCAGCAGGCGGCTAGCGGGAGGACGGAACACCGGGGAGCTGTTTTTT.

The V gene is TRBV15, the J gene TRBJ1-1; a possible D gene is TRBD1 (5 bases). Germline assignment: CDR1 LNHNV and CDR2 YYDKDF (reference sequence). Trimming left V 0 bases short and J 0 bases short, with 11 bases between. There are 16 residues in the CDR3. Here the CDR3 reads CATSRDPGTVNTEAFF. CDR3 DNA sequence: TGTGCCACCAGCAGAGATCCTGGGACGGTGAACACTGAAGCTTTCTTT.

V gene TRBV6-4 combines with J gene TRBJ2-3; D remains unclear. Trimming took off 2 bases at V and 2 bases at J, with 2 bases between the two ends. CDR1 and CDR2 (germline): MRHNA, SNTAGT. The CDR3 runs to 12 residues. In DNA, the CDR3 is TGTGCCAGCAGTGACAACACAGATACGCAGTATTTT. Translating gives CASSDNTDTQYF.

In this sample, this clone turned up once. The V call is TRBV29-1, the J call TRBJ2-7, with 8 positions matching TRBD1. V shed 7 bases, J shed 0 bases, and the junction held 5 bases outside the gene matches. The germline V gene encodes CDR1 SQVTM and CDR2 ANQGSEA. The CDR3 has 13 residues. CDR3 loop: CSALGQDSYEQYF. CDR3 DNA: TGCAGCGCCTTGGGACAGGACTCCTACGAGCAGTACTTC.

The chain combines TRBV27 with TRBJ1-1; no definite D call. The length of the CDR3 is 16 residues. V lost 1 base, J lost 1 base, and 13 bases lay in between. In germline, CDR1 is MNHEY, CDR2 SMNVEV (reference sequence). The CDR3 coding sequence is TGTGCCAGCAGTTTATTCTCGTTCGGCGGGAACACTGAAGCTTTCTTT. It translates to CASSLFSFGGNTEAFF.

This clone was counted once. This chain links TRBV7-2 with TRBJ1-2; D is unclear. V gave up 3 bases and J gave up 3 bases, with 8 bases separating them. This CDR3 contains 13 residues. Germline V gene lookup returns CDR1 SGHTA and CDR2 FQGNSA. The CDR3 loop is CASSLWADYGYTF. In nucleotides, the CDR3 is TGTGCCAGCAGCTTGTGGGCTGACTATGGCTACACCTTC.